This T cell receptor (beta chain) was obtained from a study of PD-1 blockade in classical Hodgkin lymphoma. TCRdb's copy holds only in-frame clones and misses some; the assay was immunoSEQ multiplex PCR. This table holds over 85,000 clones, approximately 94% found once. Time point: cycle 4 day 1 (C4D1), after 6 weeks of nivolumab. No patient escaped relapse after autologous stem cell transplantation, and brentuximab vedotin exposure varied. Best overall response was complete response, partial response or progressive disease in these relapsed/refractory classical Hodgkin lymphoma patients. Germline loops: CDR1 SGHDT, CDR2 YYEEEE. This CDR3 is 15 amino acids long. V was trimmed by 4 bases and J by 3 bases, leaving 17 bases between them.

The sequence was collected from a human donor with classical Hodgkin lymphoma. This chain connects TRBV5-6 to TRBJ2-7, with D perhaps matching TRBD1 (6 bases). Source: peripheral blood mononuclear cells (PBMCs), taken before the fourth cycle of nivolumab. CDR3 nucleotides: TGTGCCAGCAGCCCGAACAGGGTTCGGGTCTACGAGCAGTACTTC. It yields the protein CASSPNRVRVYEQYF.